This TCR beta chain was recovered during a study of naive and memory T cell subsets. The study's findings and limits: From naive to CM, EM and EMRA, diversity decreased and Gini increased.

Both TRBC1 and TRBC2 were covered by a beta constant-region primer of two equimolar oligonucleotides. TCRdb reprocessed the UMI-ligation and nested PCR reads with MiXCR, giving one entry per CDR3 protein. The table records approximately 140,000 distinct CDR3 sequences, 15% to 20% of them present only once. On this clonotype itself: Its antigen is not identified.

Cells stained for CD3, CD4, CD8, CD45RA, CD27 and viability were sorted into four CD45RA/CD27 subsets. Sequenced input: naive CD4+ T cells from blood. The sequence came from a human donor in good health.

CDR3 in DNA: TGTGCCAGCAGCATACACGGACAGGCGATCCTTCAAGAGACCCAGTACTTC. Translating it yields CASSIHGQAILQETQYF. V is TRBV7-2 and J is TRBJ2-5, with 7 bases that match TRBD1. Trimming at V came to 5 bases and at J to 2 bases, leaving 14 bases not matched to a gene. The CDR3 totals 17 residues. Germline-derived CDR1 and CDR2 are SGHTA and FQGNSA.